This T cell receptor beta chain was retrieved from a study of T cell clones after liver transplantation. About the research overall: TCRbeta sequencing after a pre-transplant mixed lymphocyte reaction identified graft-donor-reactive clones, later tracked in post-transplant blood. Until 12-24 months post-transplant, subjects got standard immunosuppression and no induction. HCV positivity affected three of eight recipients; the rest lacked autoimmune or viral indications.

Clones were sequenced by immunoSEQ multiplex PCR, and TCRdb holds only the in-frame ones, with some missing. The repertoire holds some 5,100 clones, with around 30% as singletons. Proliferating CFSE-low MLR cells were sequenced to define alloreactive TCRbeta sequences. Pre-transplant recipient cells responded to graft donor PBMCs, splenocytes, lymph-node cells, or third-party PBMCs. This clone has more than one count but fewer than ten. Its antigen is not identified. Trimming took off 6 bases at V and 10 bases at J, with 21 bases between the two ends. Germline V lookup: CDR1 MNHNS, CDR2 SASEGT. The CDR3 is 14 residues long.

The chain is built from TRBV6-1 and TRBJ1-1, with D tentatively TRBD1 (5 bases). Sample: CD4+ T cells from cultured PBMCs. This clonotype was obtained from a human patient who received a liver transplant. Some T cells here may be from the graft donor. CDR3 coding DNA: TGTGCCAGCAGGGTGGAGGTTGGGGCAGGAGGAGCTTTCTTT. Protein sequence: CASRVEVGAGGAFF.